This entry is about one T cell receptor (beta chain). Its antigen remains unknown. This sample was taken from a study of OX40 agonist ivuxolimab in advanced cancers. For the study at large: One hepatocellular carcinoma and a couple of cutaneous melanoma patients partially responded. Findings and limits, study-wide: A proportion of nonresponders additionally exhibited low normalized T-cell clonal expansion. The average count of expanded clones was higher among CD8+ T cells than among CD4+.

Only in-frame clones appear in the TCRdb table, and some are missing; sequencing was by immunoSEQ multiplex PCR. In the table there are some 60,000 clones, nearly 90% of which are singletons. The CDR3 is made up of 16 amino acids. V was trimmed by 6 bases and J by 4 bases, leaving 16 bases between them. From germline, CDR1 is SNHLY and CDR2 FYNNEI. V and J are TRBV2 and TRBJ1-6; D call uncertain. Sequenced material: CD4+ or CD8+ T cells sorted from blood, taken in a trial of the OX40 agonist ivuxolimab. This TCR was recovered from an adult with an advanced solid tumor such as melanoma, head and neck, liver or kidney cancer. CDR3 protein: CASREDGGTYNSPLHF. The CDR3 nucleotides are TGTGCCAGCAGGGAGGACGGTGGAACTTATAATTCACCCCTCCACTTT.